The sequence of this T cell receptor beta chain was determined in a study of shared clonotypes between healthy human individuals. The wider study: CD4 naive cells filled three plates per donor, CD4 memory three, CD8 naive two and CD8 memory one.

Libraries were prepared by immunoSEQ multiplex PCR; TCRdb keeps only in-frame clonotypes and omits some of them. The profile covers more than 2 million clones, with approximately 94% appearing a single time and around 0.13% taken by the ten largest. None of the donors, who were healthy HIV-negative adults, had recently had acute infections or vaccinations. Trimming removed 4 bases at V and 4 bases at J, with 14 bases between. Germline CDR1 is GTSNPN and CDR2 is SVGIG (reference sequence). This CDR3 contains 13 residues. Input material: naive CD4+ T cells sorted from blood. Subset indicated: CD45RA+ positively selected. This sequence joins TRBV30 and TRBJ2-7; D is perhaps TRBD1 (5 bases). This receptor was taken from a man aged 18 to 29 in good health. In nucleotides, the CDR3 is TGTGCCTGGATTGTGCAGGGCGGATACGAGCAGTACTTC. Amino acids: CAWIVQGGYEQYF.